This is a list of T cell receptor beta chains from one sample in a study of glioma-infiltrating T cells. TCRdb re-derived calls from the multiplex PCR reads in MiXCR, one entry per CDR3 protein. The sample consists of about 89,000 distinct CDR3 sequences, approximately 22% of them appearing once. The sample was glioma tissue, nonneoplastic brain tissue, or PBMCs (not recorded which). The source is a human donor with low-grade glioma or glioblastoma, undergoing nonglioma brain surgery, or in good health (not recorded which). The CDR3 runs from the conserved cysteine through the conserved F or W. D genes are given only for firm matches. Clone size is given for some rows only: seen once, a few or many times, or a class if the clone is expanded.

CDR3aa: CAISGFGLYGTDTQYF
CDR3nt: TGTGCCATCAGTGGTTTCGGACTGTACGGCACAGATACGCAGTATTTT
d_gene: NA
len: 16
j_gene: TRBJ2-3
v_gene: TRBV10-3
abundance: many

CDR3aa: CASSELTGFETQYF
CDR3nt: TGTGCCAGCAGTGAATTGACAGGGTTCGAGACCCAGTACTTC
d_gene: TRBD1
len: 14
j_gene: TRBJ2-5
v_gene: TRBV2
abundance: NA

CDR3aa: CASSLLGGNQPQHF
CDR3nt: TGTGCCAGCAGTCTTTTGGGGGGCAATCAGCCCCAGCATTTT
d_gene: NA
len: 14
j_gene: TRBJ1-5
v_gene: TRBV12-3/TRBV12-4
abundance: many

CDR3aa: CATSRHNQPQHF
CDR3nt: TGTGCCACCAGCAGACACAATCAGCCCCAGCATTTT
d_gene: NA
len: 12
j_gene: TRBJ1-5
v_gene: TRBV15
abundance: many

CDR3aa: CASSRHPNTGELFF
CDR3nt: TGTGCCAGCAGTCGTCATCCGAACACCGGGGAGCTGTTTTTT
d_gene: NA
len: 14
j_gene: TRBJ2-2
v_gene: TRBV28
abundance: many

CDR3aa: CSARSTGTSIFTDEQYF
CDR3nt: TGCAGTGCTCGCTCAACCGGGACTAGCATATTTACAGACGAGCAGTACTTC
d_gene: TRBD2
len: 17
j_gene: TRBJ2-7
v_gene: TRBV20-1
abundance: many

CDR3aa: CASSLSLSSEQYF
CDR3nt: TGTGCCAGCAGTTTATCTCTCAGTTCCGAGCAGTACTTC
d_gene: NA
len: 13
j_gene: TRBJ2-7
v_gene: TRBV27
abundance: many

CDR3aa: CSARGLGGTSGYNEQFF
CDR3nt: TGCAGTGCCAGAGGTCTGGGGGGGACTAGCGGATACAATGAGCAGTTCTTC
d_gene: TRBD2
len: 17
j_gene: TRBJ2-1
v_gene: TRBV20-1
abundance: NA

CDR3aa: CSARVGGGRETQYF
CDR3nt: TGCAGTGCTAGAGTAGGCGGGGGGCGAGAGACCCAGTACTTC
d_gene: TRBD2
len: 14
j_gene: TRBJ2-5
v_gene: TRBV20-1
abundance: many

CDR3aa: CASSYVGTSKDTQYF
CDR3nt: TGTGCCAGCAGCTACGTCGGGACTAGCAAAGATACGCAGTATTTT
d_gene: TRBD2
len: 15
j_gene: TRBJ2-3
v_gene: TRBV7-6
abundance: NA

CDR3aa: CASSYDLSSYNEQFF
CDR3nt: TGTGCCAGCAGTTACGACCTTAGTAGCTACAATGAGCAGTTCTTC
d_gene: NA
len: 15
j_gene: TRBJ2-1
v_gene: TRBV6-1
abundance: many

CDR3aa: CASSPSGGRSNGETQYF
CDR3nt: TGTGCCAGCTCACCCTCAGGAGGCCGATCCAACGGAGAGACCCAGTACTTC
d_gene: NA
len: 17
j_gene: TRBJ2-5
v_gene: TRBV18
abundance: few

CDR3aa: CASSYSKQGATYEQYF
CDR3nt: TGTGCCAGCAGTTACTCGAAACAGGGGGCGACCTACGAGCAGTACTTC
d_gene: TRBD1
len: 16
j_gene: TRBJ2-7
v_gene: TRBV6-6
abundance: many

CDR3aa: CASSPPDRGVKETQYF
CDR3nt: TGTGCCAGCTCACCACCGGACAGAGGGGTTAAAGAGACCCAGTACTTC
d_gene: NA
len: 16
j_gene: TRBJ2-5
v_gene: TRBV18
abundance: many

CDR3aa: CASSGQGPNTQYF
CDR3nt: TGTGCCAGCAGCGGACAGGGCCCAAATACGCAGTATTTT
d_gene: TRBD1
len: 13
j_gene: TRBJ2-3
v_gene: TRBV7-9
abundance: few

CDR3aa: CSVPGPGWDYGYTF
CDR3nt: TGCAGCGTCCCAGGCCCAGGGTGGGACTATGGCTACACCTTC
d_gene: NA
len: 14
j_gene: TRBJ1-2
v_gene: TRBV29-1
abundance: many

CDR3aa: CASSFGWNTEAFF
CDR3nt: TGTGCCAGCAGCTTCGGTTGGAACACTGAAGCTTTCTTT
d_gene: NA
len: 13
j_gene: TRBJ1-1
v_gene: TRBV12-3/TRBV12-4
abundance: many

CDR3aa: CASTLGGSSYEQYF
CDR3nt: TGTGCCAGCACCTTAGGCGGGAGCTCCTACGAGCAGTACTTC
d_gene: TRBD2
len: 14
j_gene: TRBJ2-7
v_gene: TRBV7-2
abundance: NA

CDR3aa: CASSYTKSTGTGTQYF
CDR3nt: TGTGCCAGCAGTTACACGAAATCGACAGGGACTGGGACCCAGTACTTC
d_gene: NA
len: 16
j_gene: TRBJ2-5
v_gene: TRBV6-6
abundance: many

CDR3aa: CASSSHPPLTYTDTQYF
CDR3nt: TGTGCCAGCAGCTCACACCCACCTCTCACTTACACAGATACGCAGTATTTT
d_gene: NA
len: 17
j_gene: TRBJ2-3
v_gene: TRBV7-2
abundance: NA

CDR3aa: CSVVDRETQYF
CDR3nt: TGCAGTGTTGTGGACAGAGAGACCCAGTACTTC
d_gene: NA
len: 11
j_gene: TRBJ2-5
v_gene: TRBV20-1
abundance: many

CDR3aa: CASTRTDRETQYF
CDR3nt: TGTGCCAGCACTCGGACGGACAGAGAGACCCAGTACTTC
d_gene: NA
len: 13
j_gene: TRBJ2-5
v_gene: TRBV6-1
abundance: many

CDR3aa: CASSVVPTGSSSGYTF
CDR3nt: TGTGCCAGCAGCGTAGTCCCCACCGGGTCGTCCAGTGGCTACACCTTC
d_gene: NA
len: 16
j_gene: TRBJ1-2
v_gene: TRBV9
abundance: few

CDR3aa: CASSLYRSGTDTQYF
CDR3nt: TGTGCCAGCAGCTTATACCGCTCTGGCACAGATACGCAGTATTTT
d_gene: NA
len: 15
j_gene: TRBJ2-3
v_gene: TRBV7-9
abundance: once

CDR3aa: CASSPGGHLEETQYF
CDR3nt: TGTGCCAGCTCACCGGGGGGGCACCTTGAAGAGACCCAGTACTTC
d_gene: NA
len: 15
j_gene: TRBJ2-5
v_gene: TRBV18
abundance: once

CDR3aa: CASRSHRESNSPLHF
CDR3nt: TGTGCCAGCAGATCTCACAGGGAAAGTAATTCACCCCTCCACTTT
d_gene: NA
len: 15
j_gene: TRBJ1-6
v_gene: TRBV27
abundance: many

CDR3aa: CASSQDEDTGYQETQYF
CDR3nt: TGCGCCAGCAGCCAAGACGAAGACACAGGGTATCAAGAGACCCAGTACTTC
d_gene: NA
len: 17
j_gene: TRBJ2-5
v_gene: TRBV4-1
abundance: many

CDR3aa: CSAITGGSEQYF
CDR3nt: TGCAGTGCTATAACAGGGGGCTCCGAGCAGTACTTC
d_gene: TRBD1
len: 12
j_gene: TRBJ2-7
v_gene: TRBV20-1
abundance: medium-sized

CDR3aa: CASSHPSGASTDTQYF
CDR3nt: TGTGCCAGCAGTCACCCTAGCGGAGCGAGCACAGATACGCAGTATTTT
d_gene: TRBD2
len: 16
j_gene: TRBJ2-3
v_gene: TRBV2
abundance: many

CDR3aa: CSVDLTSGRNNEQFF
CDR3nt: TGCAGCGTGGACCTGACTAGCGGGAGGAACAATGAGCAGTTCTTC
d_gene: TRBD2
len: 15
j_gene: TRBJ2-1
v_gene: TRBV29-1
abundance: NA

CDR3aa: CASSPRGGKQNTETFF
CDR3nt: TGTGCCAGCAGCCCCAGGGGGGGGAAACAGAACACTGAAACTTTCTTT
d_gene: TRBD1
len: 16
j_gene: TRBJ1-1
v_gene: TRBV6-2/TRBV6-3
abundance: NA

CDR3aa: CSAREDLAEKRSYEQYF
CDR3nt: TGCAGTGCTAGAGAGGACCTAGCGGAAAAAAGGTCGTACGAGCAGTACTTC
d_gene: TRBD2
len: 17
j_gene: TRBJ2-7
v_gene: TRBV20-1
abundance: many

CDR3aa: CSVESGNTGELFF
CDR3nt: TGCAGCGTTGAATCGGGGAACACCGGGGAGCTGTTTTTT
d_gene: NA
len: 13
j_gene: TRBJ2-2
v_gene: TRBV29-1
abundance: NA

CDR3aa: CASSYGGRIDTIYF
CDR3nt: TGTGCCAGCAGTTATGGGGGTAGGATTGACACCATATATTTT
d_gene: NA
len: 14
j_gene: TRBJ1-3
v_gene: TRBV6-1
abundance: many

CDR3aa: CASSTGLSTEAFF
CDR3nt: TGTGCCAGCAGTACAGGGTTGAGCACTGAAGCTTTCTTT
d_gene: NA
len: 13
j_gene: TRBJ1-1
v_gene: TRBV2
abundance: many

CDR3aa: CASSIRDLGTQYF
CDR3nt: TGTGCCAGCAGCATCCGGGACCTAGGGACCCAGTACTTC
d_gene: NA
len: 13
j_gene: TRBJ2-5
v_gene: TRBV7-9
abundance: NA

CDR3aa: CASSRTTSGGSYNEQFF
CDR3nt: TGTGCCAGCAGCCGAACCACTAGCGGGGGGTCCTACAATGAGCAGTTCTTC
d_gene: TRBD2
len: 17
j_gene: TRBJ2-1
v_gene: TRBV4-2
abundance: many

CDR3aa: CASSGTGVNGYTF
CDR3nt: TGTGCCAGCAGTGGAACAGGGGTAAATGGCTACACCTTC
d_gene: TRBD1
len: 13
j_gene: TRBJ1-2
v_gene: TRBV2
abundance: many

CDR3aa: CASSPSLGKSYEQYF
CDR3nt: TGTGCCAGCTCACCATCTCTGGGAAAGTCCTACGAGCAGTACTTC
d_gene: NA
len: 15
j_gene: TRBJ2-7
v_gene: TRBV18
abundance: few

CDR3aa: CASSPTSGPYEQYF
CDR3nt: TGTGCCAGCAGTCCCACTAGCGGCCCCTACGAGCAGTACTTC
d_gene: TRBD2
len: 14
j_gene: TRBJ2-7
v_gene: TRBV27
abundance: NA

CDR3aa: CASSLERGYEQYF
CDR3nt: TGCGCTAGCAGCTTGGAGAGAGGGTACGAGCAGTACTTC
d_gene: NA
len: 13
j_gene: TRBJ2-7
v_gene: TRBV5-1
abundance: NA

CDR3aa: CASSHRQGGSPLHF
CDR3nt: TGTGCCAGCAGCCACCGACAGGGGGGCTCACCCCTCCACTTT
d_gene: TRBD1
len: 14
j_gene: TRBJ1-6
v_gene: TRBV5-5
abundance: few

CDR3aa: CASSPPDGLGYTF
CDR3nt: TGTGCCAGCTCACCCCCGGACGGCCTAGGCTACACCTTC
d_gene: NA
len: 13
j_gene: TRBJ1-2
v_gene: TRBV18
abundance: many

CDR3aa: CARSPPDWPDTQYF
CDR3nt: TGTGCCCGCAGCCCACCCGACTGGCCAGATACGCAGTATTTT
d_gene: NA
len: 14
j_gene: TRBJ2-3
v_gene: TRBV12-3/TRBV12-4
abundance: NA

CDR3aa: CSAREGLVETKYF
CDR3nt: TGCAGCGCTAGAGAAGGGTTGGTGGAGACCAAGTACTTC
d_gene: NA
len: 13
j_gene: TRBJ2-5
v_gene: TRBV20-1
abundance: once